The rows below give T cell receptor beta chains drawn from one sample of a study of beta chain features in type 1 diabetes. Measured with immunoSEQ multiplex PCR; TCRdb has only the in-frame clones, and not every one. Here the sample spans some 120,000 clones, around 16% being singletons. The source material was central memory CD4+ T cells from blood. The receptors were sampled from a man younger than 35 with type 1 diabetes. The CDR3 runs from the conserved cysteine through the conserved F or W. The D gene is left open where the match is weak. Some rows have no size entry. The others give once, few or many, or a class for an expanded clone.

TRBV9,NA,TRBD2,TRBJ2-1,TGTGCCAGCAGCGCCGGACTAGCTCTGGGAGTCGAGCAGTTCTTC,CASSAGLALGVEQFF
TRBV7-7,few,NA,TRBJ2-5,TGTGCTAGCAGCCCTCAGGTCCAAGAGACCCAGTACTTC,CASSPQVQETQYF
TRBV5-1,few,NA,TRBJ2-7,TGCGCCAGCAGCTCGGGAGACGACAGGTTCTTGAGTGTGCAGTACTTC,CASSSGDDRFLSVQYF
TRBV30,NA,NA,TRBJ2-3,TGTGCCTGGTCAAGGGTTTCAGATACGCAGTATTTT,CAWSRVSDTQYF
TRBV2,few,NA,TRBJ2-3,TGTGCCTGCAAGCGGGGCACAGATACGCAGTATTTT,CACKRGTDTQYF
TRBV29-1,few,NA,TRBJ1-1,TGCAGCGTTGGAGGACCGATGAACACTGAAGCTTTCTTT,CSVGGPMNTEAFF
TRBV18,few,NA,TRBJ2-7,TGTGCCAGCTCAAGGGAAGACTACGAGCAGTACTTC,CASSREDYEQYF
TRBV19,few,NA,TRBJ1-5,TGTGCCAGTAGCCCGGGTGCCGGGCCCCAGCATTTT,CASSPGAGPQHF
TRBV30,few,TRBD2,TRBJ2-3,TGTGCCTGGAGTAGCCCCGGACTAGCGGAAAATACAGATACGCAGTATTTT,CAWSSPGLAENTDTQYF
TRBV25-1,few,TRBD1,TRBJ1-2,TGTGCCAGCAGTGTACAGGGGTATGGCTACACCTTC,CASSVQGYGYTF
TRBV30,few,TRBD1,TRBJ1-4,TGTGCCTGGAGTGGGACAGGGGGTCCTAATGAAAAACTGTTTTTT,CAWSGTGGPNEKLFF